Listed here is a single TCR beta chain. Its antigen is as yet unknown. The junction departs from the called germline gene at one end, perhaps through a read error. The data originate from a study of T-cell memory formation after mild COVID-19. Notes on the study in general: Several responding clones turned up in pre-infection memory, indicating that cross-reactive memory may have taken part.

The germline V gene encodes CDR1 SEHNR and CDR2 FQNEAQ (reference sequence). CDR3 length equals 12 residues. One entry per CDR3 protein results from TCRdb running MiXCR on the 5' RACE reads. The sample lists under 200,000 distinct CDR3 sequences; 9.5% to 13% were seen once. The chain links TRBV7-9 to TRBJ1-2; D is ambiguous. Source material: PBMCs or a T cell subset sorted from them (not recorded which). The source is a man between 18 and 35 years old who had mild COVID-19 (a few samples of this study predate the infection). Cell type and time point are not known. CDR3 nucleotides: TGTGCCAGCAGCGCGTACAGCTATGGCTACCCCTTC. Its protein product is CASSAYSYGYPF.